The entry below gives a single TCR beta chain sequence along with its context. This entry is derived from a study of blood T cell repertoires in COVID-19. Study-level information: COVID-19 samples from acute and convalescent phases originated in the United States, Italy and Spain. The analysed material was cDNA or gDNA that came from T cells, B-cell-depleted T cells, or PBMCs.

This CDR3 is 17 amino acids long. Trimming removed 3 bases from V and 4 bases from J; junction bases left unmatched: 14. Germline V lookup: CDR1 DFQATT, CDR2 SNEGSKA (reference sequence). Original analysis: Amplification of reference gene primers was used by the study to estimate nucleated cell counts. The table came from immunoSEQ multiplex PCR; TCRdb's copy has only in-frame clones and leaves some out. Clone size and the V and J calls come from that table; the DNA yielded D and trimming. The sample contains about 120,000 clones, 70% to 85% of which appear only once. The V and J genes are TRBV20-1 and TRBJ2-1; 8 bases agree with TRBD1. This TCR derives from a woman aged 70-85 years with acute or convalescent COVID-19. The sequenced material came from peripheral blood. The CDR3 here is CSASRQGAVRGYNEQFF. The CDR3, as DNA: TGCAGTGCTAGTCGGCAGGGGGCCGTAAGAGGGTACAATGAGCAGTTCTTC.